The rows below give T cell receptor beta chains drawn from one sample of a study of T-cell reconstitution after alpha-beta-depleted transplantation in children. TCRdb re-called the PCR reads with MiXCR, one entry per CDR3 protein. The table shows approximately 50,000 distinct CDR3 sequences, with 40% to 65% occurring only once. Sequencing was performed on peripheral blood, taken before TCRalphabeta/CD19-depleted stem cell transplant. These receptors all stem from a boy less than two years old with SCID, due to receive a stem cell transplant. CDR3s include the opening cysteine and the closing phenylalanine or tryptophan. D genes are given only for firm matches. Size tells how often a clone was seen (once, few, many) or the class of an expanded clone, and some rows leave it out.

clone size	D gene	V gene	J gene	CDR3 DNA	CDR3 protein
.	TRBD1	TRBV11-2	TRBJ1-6	TGTGCCAGCAGCTTAGGGCGGGGTCAGGGGGATAATTCACCCCTCCACTTT	CASSLGRGQGDNSPLHF
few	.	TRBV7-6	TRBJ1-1	TGTGCCAGCAGCTTAGAGCCCGGACAGAACACTGAAGCTTTCTTT	CASSLEPGQNTEAFF
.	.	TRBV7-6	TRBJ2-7	TGTGCCAGCACCTTCGGGGCGGGGAACTCCTACGAGCAGTACTTC	CASTFGAGNSYEQYF
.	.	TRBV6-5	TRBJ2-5	TGTGCCAGCAGTTCCCCCCGGGGGCGTATCCAAGAGACCCAGTACTTC	CASSSPRGRIQETQYF
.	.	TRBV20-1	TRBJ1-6	TGCAGTGCTAGAGGCCCCCTTCTGCCACAGGATTCACCCCTCCACTTT	CSARGPLLPQDSPLHF
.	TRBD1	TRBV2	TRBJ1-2	TGTGCCAGCAGTGTAAGACAGGGGGATGGCTACACCTTC	CASSVRQGDGYTF
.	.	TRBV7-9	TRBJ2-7	TGTGCCAGCAGCACTTACCGGCTCGGGGGCAGCTACGAGCAGTACTTC	CASSTYRLGGSYEQYF
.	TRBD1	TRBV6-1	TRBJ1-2	TGTGCCAGCAAAGCCTTCGGACAGGTCCCCAACTATGGCTACACCTTC	CASKAFGQVPNYGYTF
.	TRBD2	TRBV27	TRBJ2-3	TGTGCCAGCAGTTCCCCCTCGCGGGGGGGGCCCACAGATACGCAGTATTTT	CASSSPSRGGPTDTQYF
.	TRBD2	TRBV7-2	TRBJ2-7	TGTGCCAGCAGGGACGGGACTAGCGCGTTGTACGAGCAGTACTTC	CASRDGTSALYEQYF
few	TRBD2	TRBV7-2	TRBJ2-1	TGTGCCAGCAGCTTACTTTGGACTAGCGGAAACAATGAGCAGTTCTTC	CASSLLWTSGNNEQFF
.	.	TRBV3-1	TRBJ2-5	TGTGCCAGCAGCCAAGAAATATCGGACTACCAAGAGACCCAGTACTTC	CASSQEISDYQETQYF
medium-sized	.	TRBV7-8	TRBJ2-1	TGTGCCAGCAGCTCCTCACAAGGGGAGCAGTTCTTC	CASSSSQGEQFF
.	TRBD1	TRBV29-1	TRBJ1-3	TGCAGCGTTGAGGCGACAGGGTGGGGAAACACCATATATTTT	CSVEATGWGNTIYF
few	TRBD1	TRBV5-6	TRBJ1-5	TGTGCCAGCAGCTTGTTCGTACAGGGGAACAATCAGCCCCAGCATTTT	CASSLFVQGNNQPQHF
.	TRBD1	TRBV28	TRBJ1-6	TGTGCCAGCAGTTCGCACCGGGACAGTGAAGTTTCACCCCTCCACTTT	CASSSHRDSEVSPLHF
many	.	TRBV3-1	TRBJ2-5	TGTGCCAGCAGCAGCGACTGGGGCGGGTCCAAGACCCAGTACTTC	CASSSDWGGSKTQYF
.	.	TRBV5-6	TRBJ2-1	TGTGCCAGCAGCCCTTGGACAGACCAAATCTCGTTC	CASSPWTDQISF
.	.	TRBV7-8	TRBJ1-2	TGTGCCAGCAGCTTAACGGGCGTGGACTATGGCTACACCTTC	CASSLTGVDYGYTF
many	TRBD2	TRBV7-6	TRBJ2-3	TGTGCCAGCAGCTTAAGGGCAGCGGGGAGGGTCACAGATACGCAGTATTTT	CASSLRAAGRVTDTQYF
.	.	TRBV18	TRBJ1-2	TGTGCCAGCTCGACCAGTGAAGGACGCTATGGCTACACCTTC	CASSTSEGRYGYTF
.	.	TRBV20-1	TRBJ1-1	TGCAGTGCTAAGGGGGGGACTGAAGCTTTCTTT	CSAKGGTEAFF
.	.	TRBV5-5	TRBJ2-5	TGTGCCAGCAGCTTGGATCGCGAGACCCAGTACTTC	CASSLDRETQYF
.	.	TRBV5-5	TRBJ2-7	TGTGCCAGCAGCTTGGTGGCGCTGTCCTACGAGCAGTACTTC	CASSLVALSYEQYF
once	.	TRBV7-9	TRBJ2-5	TGTGCCAGCAGCTTGGAGGGGATCCCTGGGGAGACCCAGTACTTC	CASSLEGIPGETQYF
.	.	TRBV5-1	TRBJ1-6	TGCGCCAGCAGTTTGATGGAGGGCACGCATAATTCACCCCTCCACTTT	CASSLMEGTHNSPLHF
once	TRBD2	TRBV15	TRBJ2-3	TGTGCCACCAGTACCTCCTTAGCGGGGGGCGACACAGATACGCAGTATTTT	CATSTSLAGGDTDTQYF
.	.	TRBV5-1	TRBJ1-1	TGCGCCAGCAGCCCCCTACCGAGTTACACTGAAGCTTTCTTT	CASSPLPSYTEAFF
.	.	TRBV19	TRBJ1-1	TGTGCCAGTAGTATAGGGTTGGGCACTGAAGCTTTCTTT	CASSIGLGTEAFF
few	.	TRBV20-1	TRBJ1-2	TGCAGTGCTAGAGGGGGCTCAAACTATGGCTACACCTTC	CSARGGSNYGYTF
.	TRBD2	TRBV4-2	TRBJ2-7	TGTGCCAGCAGCCAAGGGGGGGGGAGCTCCTACGAGCAGTACTTC	CASSQGGGSSYEQYF
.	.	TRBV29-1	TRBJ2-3	TGCAGCGTTGAAGTCGATACGCAGTATTTT	CSVEVDTQYF
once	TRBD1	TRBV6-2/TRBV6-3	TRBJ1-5	TGTGCCAGCGGCCGGACAGGTACTCAGCCCCAGCATTTT	CASGRTGTQPQHF
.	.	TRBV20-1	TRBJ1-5	TGCAGTGCTCGCAGAGCGGAAGGGGATCAGCCCCAGCATTTT	CSARRAEGDQPQHF
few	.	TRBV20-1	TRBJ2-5	TGCAGTGCCCCCCCGTCCGGGGAAAAGACCCAGTACTTC	CSAPPSGEKTQYF
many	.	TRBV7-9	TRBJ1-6	TGTGCCAGCTCGGGGGGGACGGATAATTCACCCCTCCACTTT	CASSGGTDNSPLHF
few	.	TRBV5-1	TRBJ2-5	TGCGCCAGCAGCTTGGTAGTCGCCAGAGAGACCCAGTACTTC	CASSLVVARETQYF
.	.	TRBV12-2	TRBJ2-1	TGTGCAAGTCGCCCTCTCCCACTAGCGGGGGGGCTAAGTGAGCAGTTCTTC	CASRPLPLAGGLSEQFF
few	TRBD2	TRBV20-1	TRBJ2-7	TGCAGTGCTAGGGCCGGCGGGGGGCTGGCCTACGAGCAGTACTTC	CSARAGGGLAYEQYF
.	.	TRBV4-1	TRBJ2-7	TGCGCCAGCAGCCAATCTCAGGGTTACGAGCAGTACTTC	CASSQSQGYEQYF